This T cell receptor (beta chain) was sequenced for a study of blood T cells in healthy people across ages. General study points: Naive CD4+ cell counts and diversity both ran higher in long-lived than in aged donors.

There are a few counts of this clonotype. What it binds is not known. V trimming: 5 bases; J trimming: 2 bases; junction bases outside the gene matches: 7. The CDR3 sequence is 15 residues long. Germline V gene sequence: CDR1 MNHEY, CDR2 SVGEGT. Combining a sample-barcoded 5' primer with a J-beta primer mix, a second PCR ran for 7 to 11 cycles. From each sample, at least 3 million paired-end reads containing CDR3 were obtained. TCRdb reprocessed the 5' RACE reads via MiXCR and lists one record per CDR3 protein. The sample has approximately 900,000 distinct CDR3 sequences, around 48% seen once; the top ten hold roughly an eighth.

The clonotype was recovered from a man younger than 45 in good health. Sequenced input: blood. V is TRBV6-2 or TRBV6-3 and J is TRBJ2-5, with TRBD1 matching 8 bases. CDR3: CASSHRGFRQETQYF. For the CDR3, the DNA is TGTGCCAGCAGTCACAGGGGGTTCCGTCAAGAGACCCAGTACTTC.